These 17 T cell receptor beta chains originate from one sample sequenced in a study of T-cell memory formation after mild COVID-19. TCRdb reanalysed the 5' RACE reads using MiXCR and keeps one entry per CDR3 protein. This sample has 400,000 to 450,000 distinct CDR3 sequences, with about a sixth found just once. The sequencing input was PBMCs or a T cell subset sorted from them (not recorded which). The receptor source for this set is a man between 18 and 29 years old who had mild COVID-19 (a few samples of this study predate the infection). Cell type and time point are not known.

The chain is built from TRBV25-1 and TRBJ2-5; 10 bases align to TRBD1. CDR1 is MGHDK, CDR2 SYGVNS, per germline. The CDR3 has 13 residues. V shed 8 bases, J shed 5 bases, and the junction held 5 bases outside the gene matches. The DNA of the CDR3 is TGTGCCAGCGGGACAGGGGTTAGCGAGACCCAGTACTTC. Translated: CASGTGVSETQYF.

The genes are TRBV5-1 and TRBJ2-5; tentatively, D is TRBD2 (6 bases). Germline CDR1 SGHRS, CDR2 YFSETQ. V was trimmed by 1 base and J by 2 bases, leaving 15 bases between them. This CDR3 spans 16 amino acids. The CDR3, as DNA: TGCGCCAGCAGCTTGATCGGGGGATCTGCGCAAGAGACCCAGTACTTC. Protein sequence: CASSLIGGSAQETQYF.

DNA of the CDR3: TGCAGTGGTGGAAACTATGGCTACACCTTC. This codes for CSGGNYGYTF. The chain couples TRBV20-1 to TRBJ1-2, with unresolved D. The V and J ends lost 7 bases and 2 bases respectively, with 5 bases between them. The CDR3 length is 10 residues. The germline gives CDR1 DFQATT, CDR2 SNEGSKA (reference sequence).

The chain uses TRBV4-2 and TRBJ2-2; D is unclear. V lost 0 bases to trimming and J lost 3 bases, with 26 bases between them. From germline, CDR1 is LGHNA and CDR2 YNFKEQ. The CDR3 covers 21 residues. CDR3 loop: CASSQDSLSLPNKPDTGELFF. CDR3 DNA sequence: TGTGCCAGCAGCCAAGATTCCCTTTCTCTTCCAAACAAGCCCGACACCGGGGAGCTGTTTTTT.

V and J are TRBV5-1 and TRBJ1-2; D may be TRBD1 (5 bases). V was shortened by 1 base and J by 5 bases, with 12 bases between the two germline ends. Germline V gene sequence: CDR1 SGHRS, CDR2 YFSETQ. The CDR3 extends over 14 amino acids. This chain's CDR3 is CASSLTGASYGYTF. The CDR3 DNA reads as TGCGCCAGCAGCTTGACCGGGGCCTCGTATGGCTACACCTTC.

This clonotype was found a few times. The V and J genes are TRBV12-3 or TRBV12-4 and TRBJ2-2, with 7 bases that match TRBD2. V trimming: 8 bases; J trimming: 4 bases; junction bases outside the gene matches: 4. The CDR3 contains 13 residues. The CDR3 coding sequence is TGTGCCAGCTCCGGGGGGTCCACCGGGGAGCTGTTTTTT. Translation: CASSGGSTGELFF.

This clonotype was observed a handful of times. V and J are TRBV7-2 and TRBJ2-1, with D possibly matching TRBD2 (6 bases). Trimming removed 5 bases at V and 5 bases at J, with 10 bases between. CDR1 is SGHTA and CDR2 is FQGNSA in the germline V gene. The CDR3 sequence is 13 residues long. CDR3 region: CASSAGRNNEQFF. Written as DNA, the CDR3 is TGTGCCAGCAGCGCGGGACGTAACAATGAGCAGTTCTTC.

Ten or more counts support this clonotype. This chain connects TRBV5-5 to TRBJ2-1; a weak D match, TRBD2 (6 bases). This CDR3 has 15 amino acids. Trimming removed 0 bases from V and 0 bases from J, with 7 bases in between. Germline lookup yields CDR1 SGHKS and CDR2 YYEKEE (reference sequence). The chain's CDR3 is CASSLVGLSYNEQFF. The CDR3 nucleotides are TGTGCCAGCAGCTTGGTGGGACTCTCCTACAATGAGCAGTTCTTC.

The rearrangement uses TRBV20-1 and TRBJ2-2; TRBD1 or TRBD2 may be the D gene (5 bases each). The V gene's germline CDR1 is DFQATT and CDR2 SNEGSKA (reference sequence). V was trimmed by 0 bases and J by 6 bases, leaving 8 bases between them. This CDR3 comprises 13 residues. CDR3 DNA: TGCAGTGCTAGAGACAGGGAGTCCGGGGAGCTGTTTTTT. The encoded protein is CSARDRESGELFF.

CDR3 protein: CASITRQGWSGELFF. The DNA for the CDR3 is TGTGCCAGCATCACCCGACAGGGTTGGTCCGGGGAGCTGTTTTTT. J is TRBJ2-2 and V is TRBV7-8; 7 bases agree with TRBD1. The CDR3 is made up of 15 amino acids. The J segment lost 6 bases and the V segment lost 7 bases, leaving 11 bases of the junction unmatched. Looked up from germline, CDR1 is SGHVS and CDR2 is FQNEAQ.

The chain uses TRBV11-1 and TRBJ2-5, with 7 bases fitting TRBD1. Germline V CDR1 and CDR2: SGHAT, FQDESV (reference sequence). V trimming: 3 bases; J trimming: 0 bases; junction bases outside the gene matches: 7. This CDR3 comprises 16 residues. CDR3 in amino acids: CASSFRGPPYQETQYF. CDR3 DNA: TGTGCCAGCAGCTTTAGGGGGCCCCCGTACCAAGAGACCCAGTACTTC.

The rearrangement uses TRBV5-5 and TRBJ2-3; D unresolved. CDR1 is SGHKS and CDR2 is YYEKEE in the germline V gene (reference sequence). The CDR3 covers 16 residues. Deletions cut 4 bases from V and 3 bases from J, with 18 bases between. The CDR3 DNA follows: TGTGCCAGCAGCCTCCTGTCCCCCGGGTTGACAGATACGCAGTATTTT. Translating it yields CASSLLSPGLTDTQYF.

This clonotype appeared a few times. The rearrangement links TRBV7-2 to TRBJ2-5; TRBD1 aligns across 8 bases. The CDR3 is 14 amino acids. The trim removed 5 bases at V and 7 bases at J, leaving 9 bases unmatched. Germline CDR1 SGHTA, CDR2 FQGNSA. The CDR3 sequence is CASSPRQGSRTQYF. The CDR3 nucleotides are TGTGCCAGCAGCCCCCGACAGGGGAGTCGGACCCAGTACTTC.

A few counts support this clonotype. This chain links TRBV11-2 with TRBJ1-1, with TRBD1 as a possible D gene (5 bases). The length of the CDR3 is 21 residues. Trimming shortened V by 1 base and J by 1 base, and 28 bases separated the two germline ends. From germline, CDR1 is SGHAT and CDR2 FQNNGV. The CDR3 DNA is TGTGCCAGCAGCTTAGGGGGCGCCGCGCGGTTCTCCCCGAATCCGAACACTGAAGCTTTCTTT. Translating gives CASSLGGAARFSPNPNTEAFF.

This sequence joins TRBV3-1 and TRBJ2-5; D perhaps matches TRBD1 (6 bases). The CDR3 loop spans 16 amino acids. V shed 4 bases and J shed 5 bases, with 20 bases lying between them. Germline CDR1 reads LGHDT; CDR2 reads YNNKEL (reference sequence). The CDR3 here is CASSRPREGVGETQYF. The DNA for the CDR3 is TGTGCCAGCAGCCGGCCCCGCGAGGGGGTCGGTGAGACCCAGTACTTC.

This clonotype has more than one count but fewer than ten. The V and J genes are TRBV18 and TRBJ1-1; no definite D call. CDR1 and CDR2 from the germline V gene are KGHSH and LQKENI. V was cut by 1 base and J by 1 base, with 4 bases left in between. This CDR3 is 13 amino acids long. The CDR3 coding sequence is TGTGCCAGCTCACCACAGTCGAACACTGAAGCTTTCTTT. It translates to CASSPQSNTEAFF. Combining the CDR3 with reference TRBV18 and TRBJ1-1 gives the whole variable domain NAGVMQNPRHLVRRRGQEARLRCSPMKGHSHVYWYRQLPEEGLKFMVYLQKENIIDESGMPKERFSAEFPKEGPSILRIQQVVRGDSAAYFCASSPQSNTEAFFGQGTRLTVV.

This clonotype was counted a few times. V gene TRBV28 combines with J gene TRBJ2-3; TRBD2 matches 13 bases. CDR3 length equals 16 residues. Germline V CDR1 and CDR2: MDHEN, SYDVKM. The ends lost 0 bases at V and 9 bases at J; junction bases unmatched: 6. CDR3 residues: CASSLWTSGGMGTQYF. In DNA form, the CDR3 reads TGTGCCAGCAGTTTATGGACTAGCGGGGGGATGGGAACGCAGTATTTT.